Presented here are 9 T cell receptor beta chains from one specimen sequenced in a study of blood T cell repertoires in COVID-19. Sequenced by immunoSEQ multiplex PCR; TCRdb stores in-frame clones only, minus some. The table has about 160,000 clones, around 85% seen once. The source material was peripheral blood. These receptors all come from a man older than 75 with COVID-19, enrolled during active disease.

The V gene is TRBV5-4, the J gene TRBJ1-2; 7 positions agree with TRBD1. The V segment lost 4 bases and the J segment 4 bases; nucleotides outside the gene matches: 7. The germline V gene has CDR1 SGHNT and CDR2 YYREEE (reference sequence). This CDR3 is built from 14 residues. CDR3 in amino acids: CASSRQGSSYGYTF. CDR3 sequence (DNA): TGTGCCAGCAGCCGACAGGGCTCAAGCTATGGCTACACCTTC.

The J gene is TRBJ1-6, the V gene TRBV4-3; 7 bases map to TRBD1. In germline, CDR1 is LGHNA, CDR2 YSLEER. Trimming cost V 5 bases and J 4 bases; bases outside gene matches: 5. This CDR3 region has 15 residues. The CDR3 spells CASSRGTVYNSPLHF. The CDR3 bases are TGCGCCAGCAGCAGAGGGACAGTGTATAATTCACCCCTCCACTTT.

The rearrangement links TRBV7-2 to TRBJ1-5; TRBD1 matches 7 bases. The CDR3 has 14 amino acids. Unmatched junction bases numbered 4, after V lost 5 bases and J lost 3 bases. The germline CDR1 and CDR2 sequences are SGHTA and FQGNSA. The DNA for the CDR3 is TGTGCCAGCAGCCGGGACAGTTCCAATCAGCCCCAGCATTTT. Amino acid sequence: CASSRDSSNQPQHF.

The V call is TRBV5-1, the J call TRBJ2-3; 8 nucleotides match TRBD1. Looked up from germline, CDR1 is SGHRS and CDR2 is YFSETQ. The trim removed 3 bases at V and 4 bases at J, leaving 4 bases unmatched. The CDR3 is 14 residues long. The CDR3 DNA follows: TGCGCCAGCAGCTACGGACAGGGCCCAGATACGCAGTATTTT. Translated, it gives CASSYGQGPDTQYF.

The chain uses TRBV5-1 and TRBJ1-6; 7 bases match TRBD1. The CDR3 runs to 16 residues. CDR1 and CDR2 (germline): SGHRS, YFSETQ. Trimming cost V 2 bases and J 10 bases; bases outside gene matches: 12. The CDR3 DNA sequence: TGCGCCAGCAGCTTCTCTCAAGGGGGCGCCGGGTCACCCCTCCACTTT. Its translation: CASSFSQGGAGSPLHF.

The CDR3 sequence: CASSVTRGPQEPQHF. CDR3 sequence (DNA): TGTGCCAGCAGTGTCACGAGGGGGCCCCAAGAGCCCCAGCATTTT. This sequence joins TRBV28 and TRBJ1-5; TRBD1 agrees at 7 bases. The J segment lost 8 bases and the V segment lost 5 bases, leaving 12 bases of the junction unmatched. Germline CDR1 is MDHEN and CDR2 is SYDVKM. The length of the CDR3 is 15 residues.

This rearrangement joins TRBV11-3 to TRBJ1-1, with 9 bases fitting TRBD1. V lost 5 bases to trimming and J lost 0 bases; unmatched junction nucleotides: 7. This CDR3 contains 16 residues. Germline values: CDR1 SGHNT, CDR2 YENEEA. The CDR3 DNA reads TGTGCCAGCAGCCCAGGGACAGGGACCTTGAACACTGAAGCTTTCTTT. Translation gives CASSPGTGTLNTEAFF.

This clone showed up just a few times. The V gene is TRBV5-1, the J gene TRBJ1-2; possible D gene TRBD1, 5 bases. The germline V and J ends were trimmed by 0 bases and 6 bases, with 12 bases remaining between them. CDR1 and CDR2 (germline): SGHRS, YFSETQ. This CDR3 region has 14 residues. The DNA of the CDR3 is TGCGCCAGCAGCTTGGTATCAGGGAGGGATGGCTACACCTTC. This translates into CASSLVSGRDGYTF.

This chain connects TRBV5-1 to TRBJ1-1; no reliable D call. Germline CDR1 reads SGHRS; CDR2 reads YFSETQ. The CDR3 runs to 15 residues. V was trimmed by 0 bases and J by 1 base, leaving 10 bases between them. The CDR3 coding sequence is TGCGCCAGCAGCTTGGAAGGCGGAACGAACACTGAAGCTTTCTTT. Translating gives CASSLEGGTNTEAFF.